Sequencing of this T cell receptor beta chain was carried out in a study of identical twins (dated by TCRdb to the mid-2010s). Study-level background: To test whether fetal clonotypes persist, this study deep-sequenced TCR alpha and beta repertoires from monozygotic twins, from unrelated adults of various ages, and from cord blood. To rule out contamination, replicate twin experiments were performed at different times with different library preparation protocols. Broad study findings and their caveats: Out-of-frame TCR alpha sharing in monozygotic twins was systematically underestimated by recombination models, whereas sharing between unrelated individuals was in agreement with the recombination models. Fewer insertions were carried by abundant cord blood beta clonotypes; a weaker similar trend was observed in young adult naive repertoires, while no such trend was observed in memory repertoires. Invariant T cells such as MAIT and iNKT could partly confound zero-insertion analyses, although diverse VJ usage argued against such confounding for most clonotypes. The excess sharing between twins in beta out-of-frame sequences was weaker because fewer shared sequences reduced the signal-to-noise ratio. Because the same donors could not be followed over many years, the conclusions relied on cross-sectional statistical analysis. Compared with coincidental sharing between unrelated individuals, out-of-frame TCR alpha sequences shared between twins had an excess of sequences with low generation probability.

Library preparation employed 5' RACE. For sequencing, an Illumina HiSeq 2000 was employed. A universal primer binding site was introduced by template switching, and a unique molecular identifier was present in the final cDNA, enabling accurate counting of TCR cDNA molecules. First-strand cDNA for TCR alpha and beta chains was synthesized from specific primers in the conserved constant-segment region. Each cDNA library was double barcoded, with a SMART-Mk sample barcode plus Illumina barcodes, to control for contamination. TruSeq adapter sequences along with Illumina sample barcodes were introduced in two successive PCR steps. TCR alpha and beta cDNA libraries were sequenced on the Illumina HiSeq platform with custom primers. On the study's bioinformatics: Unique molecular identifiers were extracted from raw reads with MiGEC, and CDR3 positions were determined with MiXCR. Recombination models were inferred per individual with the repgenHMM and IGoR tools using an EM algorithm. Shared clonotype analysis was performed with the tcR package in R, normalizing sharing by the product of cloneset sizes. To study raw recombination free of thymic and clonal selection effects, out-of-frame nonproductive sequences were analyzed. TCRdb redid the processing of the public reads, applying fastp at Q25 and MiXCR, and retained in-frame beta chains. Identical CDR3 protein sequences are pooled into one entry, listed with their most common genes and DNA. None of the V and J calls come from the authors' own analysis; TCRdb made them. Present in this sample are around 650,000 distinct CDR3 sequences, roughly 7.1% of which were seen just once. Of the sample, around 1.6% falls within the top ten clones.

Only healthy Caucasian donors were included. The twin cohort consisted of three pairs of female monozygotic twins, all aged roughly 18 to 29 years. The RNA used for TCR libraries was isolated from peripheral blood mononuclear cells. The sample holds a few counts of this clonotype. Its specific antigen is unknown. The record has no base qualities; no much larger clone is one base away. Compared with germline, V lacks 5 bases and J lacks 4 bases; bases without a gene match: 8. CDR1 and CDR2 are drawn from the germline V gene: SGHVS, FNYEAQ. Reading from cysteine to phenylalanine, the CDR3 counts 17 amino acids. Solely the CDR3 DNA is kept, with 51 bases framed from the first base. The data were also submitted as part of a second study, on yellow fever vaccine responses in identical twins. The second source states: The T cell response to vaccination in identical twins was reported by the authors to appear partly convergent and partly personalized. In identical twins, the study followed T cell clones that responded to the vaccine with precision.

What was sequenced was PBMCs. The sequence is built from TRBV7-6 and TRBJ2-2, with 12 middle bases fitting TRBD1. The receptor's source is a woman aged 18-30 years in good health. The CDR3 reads CASSPSGTGGITGELFF. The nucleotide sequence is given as TGTGCCAGCAGCCCCTCCGGGACAGGGGGCATCACCGGGGAGCTGTTTTTT.